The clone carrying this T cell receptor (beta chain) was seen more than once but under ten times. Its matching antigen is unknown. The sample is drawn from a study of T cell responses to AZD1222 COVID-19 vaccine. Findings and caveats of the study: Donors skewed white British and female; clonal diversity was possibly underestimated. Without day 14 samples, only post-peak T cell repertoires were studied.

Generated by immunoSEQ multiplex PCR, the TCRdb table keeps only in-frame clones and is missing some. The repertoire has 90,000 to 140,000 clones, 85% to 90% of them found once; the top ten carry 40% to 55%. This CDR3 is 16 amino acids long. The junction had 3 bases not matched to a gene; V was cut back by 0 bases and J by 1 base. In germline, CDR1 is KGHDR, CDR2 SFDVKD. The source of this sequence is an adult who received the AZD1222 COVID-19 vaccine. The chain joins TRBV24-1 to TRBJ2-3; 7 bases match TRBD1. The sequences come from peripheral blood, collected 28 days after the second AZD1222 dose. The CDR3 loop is CATSDLRGGGTDTQYF. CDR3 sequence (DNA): TGTGCCACCAGTGATTTGCGAGGGGGCGGCACAGATACGCAGTATTTT.